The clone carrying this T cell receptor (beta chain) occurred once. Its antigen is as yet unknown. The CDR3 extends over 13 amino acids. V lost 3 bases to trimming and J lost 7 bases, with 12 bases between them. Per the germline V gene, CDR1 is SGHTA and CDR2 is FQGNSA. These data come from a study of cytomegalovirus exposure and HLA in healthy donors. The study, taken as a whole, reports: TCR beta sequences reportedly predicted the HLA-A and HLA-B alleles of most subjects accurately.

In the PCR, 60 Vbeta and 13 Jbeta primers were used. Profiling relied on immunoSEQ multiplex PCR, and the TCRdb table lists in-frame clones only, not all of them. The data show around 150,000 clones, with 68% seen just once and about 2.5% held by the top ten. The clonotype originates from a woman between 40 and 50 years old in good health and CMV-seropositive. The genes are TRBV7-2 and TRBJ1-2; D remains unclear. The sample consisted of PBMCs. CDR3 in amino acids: CASSFDLSSGYTF. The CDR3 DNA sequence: TGTGCCAGCAGCTTCGACTTGTCCTCTGGCTACACCTTC.